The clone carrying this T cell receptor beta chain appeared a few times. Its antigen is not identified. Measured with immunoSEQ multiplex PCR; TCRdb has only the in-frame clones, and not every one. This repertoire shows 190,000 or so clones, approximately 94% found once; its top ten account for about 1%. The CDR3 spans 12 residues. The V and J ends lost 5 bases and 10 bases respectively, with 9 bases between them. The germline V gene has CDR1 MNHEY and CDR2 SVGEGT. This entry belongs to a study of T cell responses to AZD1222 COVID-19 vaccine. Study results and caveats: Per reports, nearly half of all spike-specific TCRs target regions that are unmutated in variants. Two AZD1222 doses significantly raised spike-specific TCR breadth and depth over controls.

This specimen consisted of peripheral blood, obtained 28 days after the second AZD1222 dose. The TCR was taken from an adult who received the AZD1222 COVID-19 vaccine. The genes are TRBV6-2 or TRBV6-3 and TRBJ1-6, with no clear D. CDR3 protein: CASSQGYSPLHF. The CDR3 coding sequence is TGTGCCAGCAGTCAAGGGTACTCACCCCTCCACTTT.